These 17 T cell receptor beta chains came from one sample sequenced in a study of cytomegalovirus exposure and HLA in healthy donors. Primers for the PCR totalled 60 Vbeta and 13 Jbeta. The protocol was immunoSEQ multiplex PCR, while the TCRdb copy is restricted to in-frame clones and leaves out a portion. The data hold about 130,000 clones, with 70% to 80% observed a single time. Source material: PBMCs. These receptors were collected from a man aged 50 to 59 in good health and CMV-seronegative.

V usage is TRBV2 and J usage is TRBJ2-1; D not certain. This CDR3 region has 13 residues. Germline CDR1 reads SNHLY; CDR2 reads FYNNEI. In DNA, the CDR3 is TGTGCATCTCAAGAGGCTAGACTCGGTGAGCAGTTCTTC. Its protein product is CASQEARLGEQFF.

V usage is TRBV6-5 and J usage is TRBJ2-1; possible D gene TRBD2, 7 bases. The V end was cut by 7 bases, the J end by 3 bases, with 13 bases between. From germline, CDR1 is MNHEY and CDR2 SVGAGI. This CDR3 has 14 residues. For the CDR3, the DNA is TGTGCCAGCAACGGGGGGCCGAACTACAATGAGCAGTTCTTC. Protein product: CASNGGPNYNEQFF.

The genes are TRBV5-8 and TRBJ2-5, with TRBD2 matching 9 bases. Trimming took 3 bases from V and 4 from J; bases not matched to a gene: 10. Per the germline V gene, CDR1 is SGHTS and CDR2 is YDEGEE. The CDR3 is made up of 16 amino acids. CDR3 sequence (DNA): TGTGCCAGCAGCTGGATTGGGCGGGGGGGCCGAGAGACCCAGTACTTC. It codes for CASSWIGRGGRETQYF.

The CDR3 sequence: CASSQGQGNYEQYF. CDR3 coding DNA: TGTGCCAGCAGCCAAGGACAGGGAAACTACGAGCAGTACTTC. The chain is built from TRBV6-5 and TRBJ2-7; 8 positions match TRBD1. CDR1 and CDR2 (germline): MNHEY, SVGAGI. This CDR3 contains 14 residues. V dropped 6 bases and J dropped 3; count of bases not matched to a gene: 7.

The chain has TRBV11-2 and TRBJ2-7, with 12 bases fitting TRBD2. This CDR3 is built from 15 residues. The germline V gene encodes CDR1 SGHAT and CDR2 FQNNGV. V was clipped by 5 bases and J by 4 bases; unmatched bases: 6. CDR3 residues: CASSRASGGAYEQYF. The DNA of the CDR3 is TGTGCCAGCAGCCGCGCTAGCGGGGGGGCATACGAGCAGTACTTC. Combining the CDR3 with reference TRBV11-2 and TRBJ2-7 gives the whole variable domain EAGVAQSPRYKIIEKRQSVAFWCNPISGHATLYWYQQILGQGPKLLIQFQNNGVVDDSQLPKDRFSAERLKGVDSTLKIQPAKLEDSAVYLCASSRASGGAYEQYFGPGTRLTVT.

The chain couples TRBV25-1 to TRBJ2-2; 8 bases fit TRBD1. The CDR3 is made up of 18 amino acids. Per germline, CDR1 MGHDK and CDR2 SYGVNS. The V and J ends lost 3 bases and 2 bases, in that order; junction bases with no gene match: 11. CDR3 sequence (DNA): TGTGCCAGCAGTGAGCAGGGGGCGGATAGCCCTAACACCGGGGAGCTGTTTTTT. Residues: CASSEQGADSPNTGELFF.

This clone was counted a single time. The CDR3 loop reads CASSQSPGTQYF. The CDR3 DNA is TGCGCCAGCAGTCAATCACCAGGTACGCAGTATTTT. J is TRBJ2-3 and V is TRBV23-1; D is ambiguous. TRBV23-1 is assigned to the ORF class and has an uncertain function. Trimming stripped 0 bases from V and 8 bases from J, with 6 bases between. This CDR3 has 12 amino acids.

CDR3 residues: CASSDSAGANSPLHF. The CDR3 bases are TGTGCCAGCAGTGACTCCGCAGGGGCCAATTCACCCCTCCACTTT. This chain uses TRBV6-4 with TRBJ1-6; tentatively, D is TRBD1 (6 bases). The CDR3 covers 15 residues. Trimming left V 0 bases short and J 7 bases short, with 10 bases between. Germline CDR1 is MRHNA and CDR2 is SNTAGT.

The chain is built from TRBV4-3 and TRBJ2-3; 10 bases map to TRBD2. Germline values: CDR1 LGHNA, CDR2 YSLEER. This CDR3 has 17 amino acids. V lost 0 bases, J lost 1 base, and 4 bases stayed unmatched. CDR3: CASSQDALAGGTDTQYF. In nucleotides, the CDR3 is TGCGCCAGCAGCCAAGATGCTCTAGCGGGAGGCACAGATACGCAGTATTTT.

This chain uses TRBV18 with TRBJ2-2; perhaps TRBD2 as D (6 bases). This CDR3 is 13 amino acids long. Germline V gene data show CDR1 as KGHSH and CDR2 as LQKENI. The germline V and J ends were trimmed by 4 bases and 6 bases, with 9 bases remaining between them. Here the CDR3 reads CASSRPGAGELFF. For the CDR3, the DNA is TGTGCCAGCTCACGCCCGGGAGCCGGGGAGCTGTTTTTT.

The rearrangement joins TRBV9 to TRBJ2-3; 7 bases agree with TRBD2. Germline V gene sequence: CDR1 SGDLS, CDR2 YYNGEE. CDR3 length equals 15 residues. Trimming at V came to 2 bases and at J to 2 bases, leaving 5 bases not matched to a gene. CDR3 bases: TGTGCCAGCAGCGTCCGGGACTACCACACAGATACGCAGTATTTT. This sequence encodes CASSVRDYHTDTQYF.

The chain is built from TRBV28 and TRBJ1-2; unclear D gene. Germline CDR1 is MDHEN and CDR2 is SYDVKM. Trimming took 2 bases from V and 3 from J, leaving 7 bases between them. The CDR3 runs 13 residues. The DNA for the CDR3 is TGTGCCAGCAGTTTAGGCCTAGACTATGGCTACACCTTC. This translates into CASSLGLDYGYTF.

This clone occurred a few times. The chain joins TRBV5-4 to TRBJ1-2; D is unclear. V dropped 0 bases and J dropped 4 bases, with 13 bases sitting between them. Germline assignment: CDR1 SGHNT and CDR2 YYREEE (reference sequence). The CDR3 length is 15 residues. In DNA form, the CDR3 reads TGTGCCAGCAGCTTGGATGGGCAGACGTTCTATGGCTACACCTTC. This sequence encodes CASSLDGQTFYGYTF. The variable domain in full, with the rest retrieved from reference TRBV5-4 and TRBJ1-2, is ETGVTQSPTHLIKTRGQQVTLRCSSQSGHNTVSWYQQALGQGPQFIFQYYREEENGRGNFPPRFSGLQFPNYSSELNVNALELDDSALYLCASSLDGQTFYGYTFGSGTRLTVV.

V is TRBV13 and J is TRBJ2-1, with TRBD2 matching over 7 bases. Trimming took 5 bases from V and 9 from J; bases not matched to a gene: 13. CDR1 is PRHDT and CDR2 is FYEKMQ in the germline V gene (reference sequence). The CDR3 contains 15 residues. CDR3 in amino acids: CASSPLGRAAGEQFF. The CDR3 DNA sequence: TGTGCCAGCAGCCCCTTAGGGAGGGCGGCGGGTGAGCAGTTCTTC.

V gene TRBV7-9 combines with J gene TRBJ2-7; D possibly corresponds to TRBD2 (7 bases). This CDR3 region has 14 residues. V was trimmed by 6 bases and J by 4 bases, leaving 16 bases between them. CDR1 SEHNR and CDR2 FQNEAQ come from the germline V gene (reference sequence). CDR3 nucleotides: TGTGCCAGCAGTCCGCAAGGGGGGGAATACGAGCAGTACTTC. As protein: CASSPQGGEYEQYF.

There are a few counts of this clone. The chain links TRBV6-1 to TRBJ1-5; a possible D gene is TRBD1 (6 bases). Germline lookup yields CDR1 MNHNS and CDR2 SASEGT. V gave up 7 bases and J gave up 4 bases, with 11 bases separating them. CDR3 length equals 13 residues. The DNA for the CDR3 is TGTGCCAGCAACGGACAGAGTAATCAGCCCCAGCATTTT. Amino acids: CASNGQSNQPQHF.

The CDR3 protein is CASSLGGGVTGELFF. CDR3 coding DNA: TGTGCCAGCAGCTTGGGAGGGGGGGTCACCGGGGAGCTGTTTTTT. V usage is TRBV5-4 and J usage is TRBJ2-2; D might be TRBD2 (7 bases). The CDR3 is made up of 15 amino acids. Germline loops: CDR1 SGHNT, CDR2 YYREEE (reference sequence). V was cut by 0 bases and J by 4 bases, with 10 bases left in between.